This T cell receptor (beta chain) was sequenced in a study of glioma-infiltrating T cells after dendritic cell vaccination. Study context: Dendritic cell vaccination trial patients had either newly diagnosed or recurrent glioblastoma.

The primer mix had 60 V beta and 13 J beta primers. Repertoires were generated with immunoSEQ multiplex PCR, while TCRdb's copy carries only in-frame clones and drops some. The table includes tens of thousands of clones, just under 85% detected once. The CDR3 consists of 14 residues. Germline CDR1 reads SGHRS; CDR2 reads YFSETQ. Between the trimmed V and J ends, which lost 5 bases and 6 bases, there was a span of 14 bases. This sample's time point: after dendritic cell vaccination, including at tumor progression/relapse. Isocitrate dehydrogenase mutation was absent in all glioblastoma patients. The genes are TRBV5-1 and TRBJ2-2; no reliable D call. Sequencing used blood, obtained after dendritic cell vaccination. The clonotype was recovered from a human donor with glioblastoma. CDR3 in amino acids: CASSLTVGAGELFF. The CDR3 DNA reads TGCGCCAGCAGTTTAACAGTGGGTGCCGGGGAGCTGTTTTTT. Full variable domain (remainder filled in from reference TRBV5-1 and TRBJ2-2): KAGVTQTPRYLIKTRGQQVTLSCSPISGHRSVSWYQQTPGQGLQFLFEYFSETQRNKGNFPGRFSGRQFSNSRSEMNVSTLELGDSALYLCASSLTVGAGELFFGEGSRLTVL.